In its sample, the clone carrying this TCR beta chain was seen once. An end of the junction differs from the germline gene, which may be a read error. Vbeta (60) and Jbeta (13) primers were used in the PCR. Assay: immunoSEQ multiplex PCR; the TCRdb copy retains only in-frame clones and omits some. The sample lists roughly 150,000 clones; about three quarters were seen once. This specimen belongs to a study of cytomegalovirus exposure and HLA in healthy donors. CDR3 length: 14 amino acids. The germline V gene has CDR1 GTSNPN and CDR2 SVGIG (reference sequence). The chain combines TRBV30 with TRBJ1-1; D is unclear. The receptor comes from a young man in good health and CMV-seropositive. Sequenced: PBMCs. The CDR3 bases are TGTGCCTGGAACCTCGACACCATGAACACTGGAGCTTTCTTT. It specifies CAWNLDTMNTGAFF.